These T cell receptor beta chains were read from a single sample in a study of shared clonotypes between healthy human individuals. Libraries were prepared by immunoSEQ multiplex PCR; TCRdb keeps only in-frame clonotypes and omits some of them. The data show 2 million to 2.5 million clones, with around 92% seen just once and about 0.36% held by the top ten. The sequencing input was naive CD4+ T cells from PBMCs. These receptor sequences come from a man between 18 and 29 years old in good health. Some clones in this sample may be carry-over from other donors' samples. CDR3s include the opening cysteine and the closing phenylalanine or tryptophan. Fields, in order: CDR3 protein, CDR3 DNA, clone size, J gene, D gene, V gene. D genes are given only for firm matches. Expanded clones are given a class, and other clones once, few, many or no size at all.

CASSLDPSSGNTIYF TGTGCCAGCAGCCTAGACCCGAGCTCTGGAAACACCATATATTTT - TRBJ1-3 - TRBV6-1
CASSYSGGSHTF TGTGCCAGCAGTTACTCGGGGGGGTCCCACACCTTC few TRBJ1-2 - TRBV6-5
CASSLGRSYEQYF TGCGCCAGCAGCTTAGGGAGGTCTTACGAGCAGTACTTC - TRBJ2-7 - TRBV5-1
CASSLRSGVEQFF TGTGCCAGCAGTTTGCGCTCAGGGGTAGAGCAGTTCTTC - TRBJ2-1 - TRBV28
CASNKRRAEAFF TGTGCCAGCAACAAAAGACGGGCTGAAGCTTTCTTT - TRBJ1-1 - TRBV28
CASSVPTRDQPQHF TGTGCCAGCAGCGTCCCCACGAGGGACCAGCCCCAGCATTTT - TRBJ1-5 - TRBV21-1
CASSDSTGGNEKLFF TGTGCCAGCAGCGACTCGACAGGGGGCAATGAAAAACTGTTTTTT - TRBJ1-4 TRBD1 TRBV7-6
CASSLFASGAVNEKLFF TGTGCCAGCTCTCTCTTCGCCTCAGGGGCAGTTAATGAAAAACTGTTTTTT - TRBJ1-4 - TRBV18
CASSQGHHTEAFF TGCGCCAGCAGCCAGGGACATCACACTGAAGCTTTCTTT - TRBJ1-1 - TRBV4-3
CAGGQGPYGYTF TGTGCCGGGGGACAGGGGCCCTATGGCTACACCTTC - TRBJ1-2 TRBD1 TRBV2
CASSVVGAIQETQYF TGTGCCAGCAGCGTAGTTGGAGCTATTCAAGAGACCCAGTACTTC - TRBJ2-5 - TRBV9
CASSLGLQGRHEQYF TGTGCCAGCAGCTTAGGTCTCCAGGGAAGGCACGAGCAGTACTTC - TRBJ2-7 - TRBV11-2
CASSTPSGGSTGELFF TGTGCCAGCAGCACCCCTAGCGGTGGGAGCACCGGGGAGCTGTTTTTT - TRBJ2-2 TRBD2 TRBV7-3
CASSSLQTGGAGELFF TGTGCCAGCAGCTCCCTGCAGACAGGGGGCGCCGGGGAGCTGTTTTTT - TRBJ2-2 TRBD1 TRBV5-4
CASSLARPSGFGYTF TGTGCCAGCAGCTTAGCGCGCCCTTCAGGGTTTGGCTACACCTTC - TRBJ1-2 - TRBV7-2
CASSILKGLAGQDTQYF TGTGCCAGTAGTATCCTGAAGGGACTAGCAGGGCAAGATACGCAGTATTTT once TRBJ2-3 TRBD2 TRBV19
CASSQVVLAGGPYEQYF TGCGCCAGCAGCCAAGTAGTTCTAGCGGGAGGGCCCTACGAGCAGTACTTC - TRBJ2-7 TRBD2 TRBV4-1
CASSQRKVLRNQETQYF TGCGCCAGCAGCCAAAGGAAAGTCCTTAGGAACCAAGAGACCCAGTACTTC - TRBJ2-5 - TRBV4-3
CATTISWTGGFGYTF TGTGCCACCACCATCTCCTGGACAGGGGGCTTTGGCTACACCTTC - TRBJ1-2 TRBD1 TRBV2
CASSLYSGRSRELFF TGTGCCAGCTCACTGTATAGCGGGAGGTCGCGGGAGCTGTTTTTT - TRBJ2-2 TRBD2 TRBV18
CASSLRPGAAYNEQFF TGTGCCAGCAGTTTACGGCCGGGGGCAGCTTACAATGAGCAGTTCTTC - TRBJ2-1 - TRBV27
CAAALTENYGYTF TGTGCCGCAGCCCTGACAGAAAACTATGGCTACACCTTC - TRBJ1-2 - TRBV6-1
CASSPRGQPSMSGELFF TGTGCCAGCAGCCCCAGAGGGCAGCCGAGTATGAGCGGGGAGCTGTTTTTT - TRBJ2-2 - TRBV7-2
CASSNSGRGTGELFF TGTGCCAGCAGTAATAGCGGGAGGGGCACCGGGGAGCTGTTTTTT - TRBJ2-2 TRBD2 TRBV28
CASSLVPSNTGELFF TGTGCCAGCAGCTTGGTACCGTCCAACACCGGGGAGCTGTTTTTT once TRBJ2-2 - TRBV27
CASSSGGGYTF TGTGCCAGCAGTTCCGGGGGGGGCTACACCTTC - TRBJ1-2 - TRBV6-5
CAWNRDRSYEQYF TGTGCCTGGAACCGGGACAGGAGCTACGAGCAGTACTTC - TRBJ2-7 TRBD1 TRBV30
CASTGGYHNEQFF TGTGCCAGCACCGGGGGGTATCACAATGAGCAGTTCTTC - TRBJ2-1 TRBD2 TRBV28
CASQESGGPSGNTIYF TGTGCCAGCCAAGAGTCGGGAGGCCCCTCTGGAAACACCATATATTTT - TRBJ1-3 - TRBV28
CATTVGGAITEAFF TGTGCCACCACCGTGGGGGGCGCGATAACTGAAGCTTTCTTT - TRBJ1-1 - TRBV5-5
CASSVVGVANTEAFF TGTGCCAGCAGCGTAGTGGGGGTGGCGAACACTGAAGCTTTCTTT - TRBJ1-1 - TRBV9
CASSQGLSLTTGELFF TGCGCCAGCAGCCAAGGTTTAAGCTTGACAACCGGGGAGCTGTTTTTT - TRBJ2-2 - TRBV4-1
CASSSAGTPNNNEQFF TGTGCCAGCAGTTCCGCCGGGACTCCGAATAACAATGAGCAGTTCTTC - TRBJ2-1 - TRBV28
CASSSAGREKLFF TGTGCCAGCAGCTCAGCAGGGAGGGAAAAACTGTTTTTT - TRBJ1-4 - TRBV7-8
CASSLGRGGNTEAFF TGTGCCAGCAGTTTAGGGCGGGGGGGGAACACTGAAGCTTTCTTT - TRBJ1-1 - TRBV27
CASSLGQGIGKLFF TGCGCCAGCAGCTTGGGACAGGGCATTGGAAAACTGTTTTTT - TRBJ1-4 TRBD1 TRBV5-1
CASSPSIGFHEQYF TGTGCCAGCAGCCCATCCATTGGGTTCCACGAGCAGTACTTC once TRBJ2-7 - TRBV7-6
CASSLSQSLEETQYF TGCGCCAGCAGCTTGTCACAAAGCCTAGAAGAGACCCAGTACTTC - TRBJ2-5 - TRBV5-1
CASTPFSSGVGYNEQFF TGTGCCAGCACACCGTTCTCTAGCGGGGTGGGCTACAATGAGCAGTTCTTC - TRBJ2-1 TRBD2 TRBV7-2
CASSLEMEGAGGYTF TGCGCCAGCAGCTTGGAAATGGAGGGGGCTGGCGGCTACACCTTC - TRBJ1-2 TRBD1 TRBV5-1
CASSVDGRSGDSYNEQFF TGTGCCAGCAGCGTAGATGGAAGGAGCGGAGACTCCTACAATGAGCAGTTCTTC - TRBJ2-1 - TRBV9
CASSAPRKTGIYGYTF TGTGCCAGCAGCGCCCCCCGTAAGACAGGGATTTATGGCTACACCTTC - TRBJ1-2 TRBD1 TRBV7-2
CASSLALAGEADYEQYF TGCGCCAGCAGCTTGGCGCTAGCGGGTGAGGCCGACTACGAGCAGTACTTC - TRBJ2-7 TRBD2 TRBV5-1
CASSQDIWTISYNEQFF TGCGCCAGCAGCCAGGATATTTGGACCATCTCCTACAATGAGCAGTTCTTC - TRBJ2-1 - TRBV4-3
CASSYPRTQSTGAFF TGTGCCAGCAGTTACCCTAGGACCCAATCAACTGGAGCTTTCTTT few TRBJ1-1 - TRBV6-5
CASTPFVGDRTSEQYF TGCGCCAGTACCCCTTTCGTTGGGGACAGGACGTCCGAGCAGTACTTC - TRBJ2-7 TRBD1 TRBV5-1
CASNLRTSGRVGEQFF TGCGCCAGCAACTTAAGGACTAGCGGGAGGGTCGGTGAGCAGTTCTTC - TRBJ2-1 TRBD2 TRBV5-1
CASVRGAGGTLFEQYF TGTGCCAGCGTTCGGGGAGCGGGAGGGACACTTTTCGAGCAGTACTTC - TRBJ2-7 TRBD2 TRBV6-6
CASSLQYGTDAFF TGTGCCAGCAGCTTACAATACGGGACCGACGCTTTCTTT - TRBJ1-1 - TRBV7-2
CASSPTTTATTDTQYF TGTGCCAGCTCACCTACTACAACAGCTACCACAGATACGCAGTATTTT - TRBJ2-3 - TRBV18
CASSPRTEQAEAFF TGCGCCAGCAGTCCCCGGACCGAACAAGCTGAAGCTTTCTTT - TRBJ1-1 - TRBV23-1
CASSSWPDTIYF TGTGCCAGCAGCTCCTGGCCGGACACCATATATTTT - TRBJ1-3 - TRBV7-9
CASSKSDSFGQYF TGTGCCAGCTCAAAATCGGACAGTTTTGGGCAGTACTTC - TRBJ2-7 - TRBV18
CATSRWGGQYF TGTGCCACCAGCCGCTGGGGGGGGCAGTACTTC - TRBJ2-7 TRBD2 TRBV15
CASSLSPTGAKNIQYF TGTGCCAGCAGTTTATCCCCGACAGGCGCCAAAAACATTCAGTACTTC - TRBJ2-4 - TRBV28